This entry lists 19 T cell receptor beta chains sequenced from one sample in a study of T cells in Graves' hyperthyroidism and ophthalmopathy. TCR beta CDR3 regions were amplified from RNA transcripts. First-round RT-PCR targeting the TCR CDR3 was performed with the HTBI primer set. TCRdb reanalysed the multiplex PCR reads using MiXCR and keeps one entry per CDR3 protein. The table lists approximately 400,000 distinct CDR3 sequences, more than 13% of them singletons. The sample consisted of blood. These receptors came from a man between 45 and 60 years old with Graves' ophthalmopathy.

This clonotype was seen repeatedly, ten times or more. The chain recombines TRBV14 with TRBJ2-1; D perhaps matches TRBD2 (5 bases). V was trimmed by 0 bases and J by 0 bases, leaving 15 bases between them. The CDR3 contains 18 residues. Germline CDR1 SGHDN, CDR2 FVKESK. Here the CDR3 DNA reads TGTGCCAGCAGCCAAGATCAAGCACTAGTCAGCTCCTACAATGAGCAGTTCTTC. Translated, it gives CASSQDQALVSSYNEQFF.

The chain is built from TRBV29-1 and TRBJ1-5; unclear D gene. The germline V gene encodes CDR1 SQVTM and CDR2 ANQGSEA. This CDR3 is 13 amino acids long. With 7 bases removed from V and 1 base from J, the gap between germline ends came to 11 bases. CDR3 nucleotide sequence: TGCAGCGCAAAGGACGGCAGCAATCAGCCCCAGCATTTT. Protein: CSAKDGSNQPQHF. Full variable domain (outside the CDR3, taken from reference TRBV29-1 and TRBJ1-5): SAVISQKPSRDICQRGTSLTIQCQVDSQVTMMFWYRQQPGQSLTLIATANQGSEATYESGFVIDKFPISRPNLTFSTLTVSNMSPEDSSIYLCSAKDGSNQPQHFGDGTRLSIL.

CDR3 sequence (DNA): TGTGCCACCAGCAGAGATTTAGCCGGGGAGCTGTTTTTT. Translating it yields CATSRDLAGELFF. The chain employs TRBV15 and TRBJ2-2; D unresolved. Germline loops: CDR1 LNHNV, CDR2 YYDKDF (reference sequence). The CDR3 sequence is 13 residues long. Trimming took off 0 bases at V and 6 bases at J, with 5 bases between the two ends. Looking up the rest from reference TRBV15 and TRBJ2-2 gives the full variable domain: DAMVIQNPRYQVTQFGKPVTLSCSQTLNHNVMYWYQQKSSQAPKLLFHYYDKDFNNEADTPDNFQSRRPNTSFCFLDIRSPGLGDTAMYLCATSRDLAGELFFGEGSRLTVL.

Worth noting for this clonotype: A read error may be the cause here, since a much bigger clone is one base away. This CDR3 fails to terminate in the conserved phenylalanine or tryptophan, so it likely reflects a read error. The rearrangement links TRBV4-1 to TRBJ2-7, with D tentatively TRBD1 (5 bases). CDR3 length equals 14 residues. Trimming removed 4 bases from V and 4 bases from J, with 14 bases in between. CDR1 is MGHRA and CDR2 is YSYEKL in the germline V gene. The CDR3 DNA reads TGCGCCAGCAGCCCCGAGCAGGGCTCATACGAGCAGTACCTC. Its translation is CASSPEQGSYEQYL.

This clonotype appeared many times. The chain couples TRBV18 to TRBJ1-1; D is perhaps TRBD1 (6 bases). Germline assignment: CDR1 KGHSH and CDR2 LQKENI. The CDR3 has 16 residues. V shed 3 bases and J shed 0 bases, with 14 bases lying between them. DNA for the CDR3: TGTGCCAGCTCACCGCGATTGGGGGACATGAACACTGAAGCTTTCTTT. Amino acid sequence: CASSPRLGDMNTEAFF.

The sample holds many counts of this clonotype. V gene TRBV11-2 combines with J gene TRBJ2-1; D perhaps matches TRBD1 (6 bases). This CDR3 contains 17 residues. With 0 bases removed from V and 1 base from J, the gap between germline ends came to 13 bases. Germline V lookup: CDR1 SGHAT, CDR2 FQNNGV. CDR3 nucleotide sequence: TGTGCCAGCAGCTTAGAGGGACAATCACCTTCCTACAATGAGCAGTTCTTC. This codes for CASSLEGQSPSYNEQFF. The full variable domain, rest sourced from reference TRBV11-2 and TRBJ2-1, is EAGVAQSPRYKIIEKRQSVAFWCNPISGHATLYWYQQILGQGPKLLIQFQNNGVVDDSQLPKDRFSAERLKGVDSTLKIQPAKLEDSAVYLCASSLEGQSPSYNEQFFGPGTRLTVL.

This clonotype was seen only a few times. The chain couples TRBV6-1 to TRBJ2-7; D remains unclear. From germline, CDR1 is MNHNS and CDR2 SASEGT. V gave up 11 bases and J gave up 0 bases, with 11 bases separating them. This CDR3 is 12 amino acids long. CDR3 DNA: TGTGCCTGCGCACGGAGCTCCTACGAGCAGTACTTC. It yields the protein CACARSSYEQYF.

The chain joins TRBV2 to TRBJ2-4; TRBD2 agrees at 8 bases. This CDR3 is 14 amino acids long. Germline trimming cut 2 bases from V and 3 bases from J; bases unmatched to any gene: 0. From germline, CDR1 is SNHLY and CDR2 FYNNEI. Written as DNA, the CDR3 is TGTGCCAGCAGTGAACGGGGGGGCAAAAACATTCAGTACTTC. Its translation: CASSERGGKNIQYF. Based on the CDR3 plus reference TRBV2 and TRBJ2-4, the full variable domain is EPEVTQTPSHQVTQMGQEVILRCVPISNHLYFYWYRQILGQKVEFLVSFYNNEISEKSEIFDDQFSVERPDGSNFTLKIRSTKLEDSAMYFCASSERGGKNIQYFGAGTRLSVL.

This clonotype was seen a handful of times. V is TRBV18 and J is TRBJ2-1; 9 bases match TRBD1. The CDR3 totals 14 residues. Germline V gene sequence: CDR1 KGHSH, CDR2 LQKENI. V trimming: 3 bases; J trimming: 6 bases; junction bases outside the gene matches: 3. The CDR3 protein is CASSPQDRGNEQFF. The DNA for the CDR3 is TGTGCCAGCTCACCCCAGGACAGGGGCAATGAGCAGTTCTTC.

This clonotype was detected ten times or more. The DNA of the CDR3 is TGTGCCAGCAGACCTAGAGTCACCGGGGAGCTGTTTTTT. The encoded protein is CASRPRVTGELFF. The chain employs TRBV12-3 or TRBV12-4 and TRBJ2-2; D uncertain. The CDR3 is made up of 13 amino acids. V gave up 6 bases and J gave up 4 bases, with 9 bases separating them.

This clonotype was recorded at least ten times. The J gene is TRBJ2-3, the V gene TRBV20-1; TRBD2 might be the D (6 bases). This CDR3 spans 14 amino acids. With 6 bases removed from V and 5 bases from J, the gap between germline ends came to 18 bases. Germline loops: CDR1 DFQATT, CDR2 SNEGSKA (reference sequence). The CDR3 spells CSAKGTAAQDTQYF. In nucleotides, the CDR3 is TGCAGTGCAAAGGGGACTGCTGCACAAGATACGCAGTATTTT.

In the case of this clonotype: One base away lies a much larger clone, so this may be a sequencing read error. The chain couples TRBV30 to TRBJ1-1, with D unclear. CDR3 size: 12 residues. Germline CDR1 and CDR2: GTSNPN and SVGIG (reference sequence). The CDR3 region has the DNA TGTGCCTGGACCTTTAAGAACACTGAAGCTCTCTTT. Translating gives CAWTFKNTEALF.

This clonotype was seen repeatedly, ten times or more. The chain uses TRBV11-3 and TRBJ2-3, with D unresolved. CDR3 length equals 15 residues. The germline gives CDR1 SGHNT, CDR2 YENEEA. V dropped 3 bases and J dropped 2 bases, with 12 bases sitting between them. The CDR3 DNA is TGTGCCAGCAGCTTCCTAGGACGATACACAGATACGCAGTATTTT. Amino acid sequence: CASSFLGRYTDTQYF.

This clonotype was recorded many times. For the CDR3, the DNA is TGTGCCAGCTCACCGGGACATACGGCGGGAGCTAATGAGCAGTACTTC. Its protein is CASSPGHTAGANEQYF. The chain recombines TRBV18 with TRBJ2-7, with a possible D match to TRBD2 (7 bases). Germline V gene data show CDR1 as KGHSH and CDR2 as LQKENI. The CDR3 is 16 amino acids. The V end was cut by 3 bases, the J end by 7 bases, with 22 bases between.

There are many counts of this clonotype. J is TRBJ2-4 and V is TRBV7-2; 7 bases map to TRBD1. Trimming took 1 base from V and 6 from J; bases not matched to a gene: 6. The CDR3 has 15 residues. Germline CDR1 is SGHTA and CDR2 is FQGNSA. The CDR3 DNA sequence: TGTGCCAGCAGCTTAGTTGCGAGACAGGGAAACATTCAGTACTTC. This encodes CASSLVARQGNIQYF.

Remarks on this clonotype: Just one base apart from a much larger clone, this may be a read error. The chain is built from TRBV3-1 and TRBJ2-7, with 8 nucleotides matching TRBD1. Germline lookup yields CDR1 LGHDT and CDR2 YNNKEL (reference sequence). The CDR3 spans 17 residues. The V and J ends lost 3 bases and 6 bases, in that order; junction bases with no gene match: 16. The CDR3 region has the DNA TGTGCCAGCAGCCAGAGGCCAGGGGGCGCGTGGGGTAGCGAGCAGTACTTC. This encodes CASSQRPGGAWGSEQYF.

There are many counts of this clonotype. The chain recombines TRBV2 with TRBJ1-1; D unresolved. Germline assignment: CDR1 SNHLY and CDR2 FYNNEI. The V and J ends lost 5 bases and 3 bases respectively, with 19 bases between them. This CDR3 comprises 16 residues. CDR3 DNA sequence: TGTGCCAGCAGTTTTGAAGATGGGAGGGAGCACACTGAAGCTTTCTTT. It codes for CASSFEDGREHTEAFF.

The chain has TRBV5-4 and TRBJ2-3; D unresolved. The V end lost 0 bases, the J end lost 3 bases, and 14 bases lay between the germline ends. The CDR3 sequence is 16 residues long. Germline V gene data show CDR1 as SGHNT and CDR2 as YYREEE (reference sequence). Here the CDR3 DNA reads TGTGCCAGCAGCTTGGATCCTAACAGCCGGACAGATACGCAGTATTTT. Translating gives CASSLDPNSRTDTQYF.

This clonotype has a count of ten or more. The chain employs TRBV3-1 and TRBJ1-1, with D perhaps matching TRBD1 (6 bases). The CDR3 contains 15 residues. Germline CDR1 reads LGHDT; CDR2 reads YNNKEL (reference sequence). Trimming took off 4 bases at V and 5 bases at J, with 17 bases between the two ends. CDR3 coding DNA: TGTGCCAGCAGCCCCTCCCTACAGGGTGGGACTGAAGCTTTCTTT. Amino acid sequence: CASSPSLQGGTEAFF.